This TCR beta chain was recovered during a study of blood T cell repertoires in COVID-19. Looking at the study overall: Sites across the United States, Italy and Spain contributed samples from acute and convalescent COVID-19. The cDNA or gDNA used as material had been derived from T cells, B-cell-depleted T cells, or PBMCs.

Germline V gene data show CDR1 as MNHEY and CDR2 as SMNVEV (reference sequence). This CDR3 region has 15 residues. The V end was cut by 1 base, the J end by 0 bases, with 9 bases between. Original handling: Amplification of reference gene primers provided the estimated nucleated cell counts. The method was immunoSEQ multiplex PCR; TCRdb's version includes in-frame clones alone and lacks a portion of them. V, J and clone size are those of that table, while D and trimming were read from the DNA. The table records around 210,000 clones, about 86% of them present only once. The source material was peripheral blood. This TCR was recovered from a man younger than 30 with active or convalescent COVID-19. The J gene is TRBJ1-1, the V gene TRBV27, with D unresolved. The CDR3 DNA reads as TGTGCCAGCAGTTTATATTCCAGTCTGAACACTGAAGCTTTCTTT. Translation gives CASSLYSSLNTEAFF.